This paragraph covers one TCR beta chain sequence. The antigen remains unidentified. The data were taken from a study of graft-versus-host responses after intestinal transplantation. Study at large: Multivisceral, liver-intestinal, or isolated intestinal grafts were transplanted into recipients.

Study results and limitations: Early HvG declines after transplant were associated with peak circulating GvH clone levels. Among recipient marrow samples, GvH clones were found; some appeared first in ileum or blood.

Some clones are missing from TCRdb's copy, which holds only in-frame ones; the method was immunoSEQ multiplex PCR. The sample holds about 50,000 clones, 85% to 95% seen once. This clonotype was obtained from a human donor who was the organ donor for an intestinal transplant. The source material was unstimulated CD4+ T cells sorted from spleen or lymph node cells, sampled before transplant.

CDR3 DNA: TGTGCCAGCAGTGAAGCAGGAGGGGGCAATCAGCCCCAGCATTTT. This encodes CASSEAGGGNQPQHF. The V call is TRBV6-1, the J call TRBJ1-5, with D tentatively TRBD1 (5 bases). V was cut by 0 bases and J by 2 bases, with 8 bases left in between. The CDR3 is 15 amino acids. Germline V CDR1 and CDR2: MNHNS, SASEGT.